This T cell receptor (beta chain) was identified during a study of early T cells in non-severe SARS-CoV-2 infection. About the research overall: Bulk RNA from unsorted whole blood was sequenced; chains were unpaired.

Individual cDNA molecules were tagged with unique molecular identifiers. Each CDR3 protein is one row after TCRdb ran MiXCR on the 5' RACE reads. The sample holds roughly 70,000 distinct CDR3 sequences, roughly 18% seen once. Trimming removed 3 bases from V and 3 bases from J; junction bases left unmatched: 6. The CDR3 contains 15 residues. The germline V gene has CDR1 ENHRY and CDR2 SYGVKD. The genes are TRBV10-3 and TRBJ2-3, with TRBD1 matching 7 bases. The TCR originated in an adult who was a healthcare worker with PCR-confirmed SARS-CoV-2 infection or an uninfected control (not recorded which). Sample: whole blood, taken at baseline. CDR3 sequence (DNA): TGTGCCATCAGTGACGGACAGGTTGTAACAGATACGCAGTATTTT. Encoded protein: CAISDGQVVTDTQYF.